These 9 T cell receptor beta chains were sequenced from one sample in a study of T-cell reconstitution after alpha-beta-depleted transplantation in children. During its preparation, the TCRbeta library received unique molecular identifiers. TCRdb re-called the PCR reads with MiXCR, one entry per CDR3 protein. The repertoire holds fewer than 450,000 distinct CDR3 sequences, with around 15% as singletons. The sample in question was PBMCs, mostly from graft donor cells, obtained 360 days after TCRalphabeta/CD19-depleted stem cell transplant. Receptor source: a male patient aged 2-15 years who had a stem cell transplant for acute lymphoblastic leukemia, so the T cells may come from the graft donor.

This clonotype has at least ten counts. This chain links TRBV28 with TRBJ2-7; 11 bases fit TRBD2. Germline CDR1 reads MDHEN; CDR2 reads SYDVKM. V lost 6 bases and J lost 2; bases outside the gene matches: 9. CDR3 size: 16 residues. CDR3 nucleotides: TGTGCCAGCAGAGTCACCGGGACTAGCGGCCCCTACGAGCAGTACTTC. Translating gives CASRVTGTSGPYEQYF.

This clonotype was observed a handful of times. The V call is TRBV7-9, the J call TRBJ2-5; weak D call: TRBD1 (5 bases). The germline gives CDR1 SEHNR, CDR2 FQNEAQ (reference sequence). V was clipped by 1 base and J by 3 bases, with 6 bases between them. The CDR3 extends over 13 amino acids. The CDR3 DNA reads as TGTGCCAGCAGCTTAGTGACAGAAGAGACCCAGTACTTC. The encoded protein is CASSLVTEETQYF.

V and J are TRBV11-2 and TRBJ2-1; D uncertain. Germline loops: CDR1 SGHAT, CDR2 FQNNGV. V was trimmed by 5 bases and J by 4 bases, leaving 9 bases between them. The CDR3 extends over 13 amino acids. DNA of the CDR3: TGTGCCAGCAGCGGTACCGGATACAATGAGCAGTTCTTC. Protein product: CASSGTGYNEQFF.

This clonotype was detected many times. CDR3 bases: TGTGCCAGCAGTTTCGAATTTAACACTGAAGCTTTCTTT. Its protein product is CASSFEFNTEAFF. The rearrangement links TRBV12-3 or TRBV12-4 to TRBJ1-1; D unclear. The CDR3 runs to 13 residues. V was clipped by 3 bases and J by 2 bases, with 7 bases between them.

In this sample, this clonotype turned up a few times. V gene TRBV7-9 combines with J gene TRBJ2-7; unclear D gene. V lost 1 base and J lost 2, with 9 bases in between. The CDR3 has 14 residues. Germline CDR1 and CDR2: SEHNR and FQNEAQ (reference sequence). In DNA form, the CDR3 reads TGTGCCAGCAGCTTAGGGGTCGTCGCCTACGAGCAGTACTTC. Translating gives CASSLGVVAYEQYF.

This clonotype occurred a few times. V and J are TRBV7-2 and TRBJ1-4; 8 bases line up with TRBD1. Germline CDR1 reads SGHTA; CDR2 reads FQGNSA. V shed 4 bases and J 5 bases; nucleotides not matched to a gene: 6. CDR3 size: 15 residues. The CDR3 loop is CASSSVTGVNEKLFF. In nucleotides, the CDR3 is TGTGCCAGCAGCTCGGTGACAGGGGTAAATGAAAAACTGTTTTTT.

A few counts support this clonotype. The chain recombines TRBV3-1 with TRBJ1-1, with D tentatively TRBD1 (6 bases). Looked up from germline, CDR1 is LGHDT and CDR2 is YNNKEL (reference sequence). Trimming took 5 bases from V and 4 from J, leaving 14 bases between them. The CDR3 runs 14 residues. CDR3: CASSSTGASTEAFF. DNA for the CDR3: TGTGCCAGCAGCAGTACGGGGGCTAGCACTGAAGCTTTCTTT.

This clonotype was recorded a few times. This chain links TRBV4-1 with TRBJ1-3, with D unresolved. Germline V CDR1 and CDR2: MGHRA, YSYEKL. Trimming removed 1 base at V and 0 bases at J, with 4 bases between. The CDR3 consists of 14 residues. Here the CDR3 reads CASSQVYSGNTIYF. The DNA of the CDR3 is TGCGCCAGCAGCCAAGTTTACTCTGGAAACACCATATATTTT.

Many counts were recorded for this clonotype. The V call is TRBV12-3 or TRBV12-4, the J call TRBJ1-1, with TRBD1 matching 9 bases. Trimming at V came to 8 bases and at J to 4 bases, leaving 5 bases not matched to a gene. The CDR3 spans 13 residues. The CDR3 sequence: CASYRGQGTEAFF. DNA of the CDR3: TGTGCCAGCTACAGGGGGCAGGGCACTGAAGCTTTCTTT.